Presented here are 21 T cell receptor beta chains from one specimen sequenced in a study of blood T cells in healthy people across ages. With a J-beta primer mix and a sample-barcoded 5' primer, a second PCR ran about 7 to 12 cycles. Via MiXCR, TCRdb re-called the 5' RACE reads, giving one row per CDR3 protein. The sample holds approximately 1,000,000 distinct CDR3 sequences; under 55% are singletons and the top ten take 18%. The sequenced sample was blood. These TCRs come from a woman aged 55-70 years in good health.

The gene calls are TRBV25-1 and TRBJ2-7, with 10 bases that match TRBD2. This CDR3 region has 19 residues. Germline loops: CDR1 MGHDK, CDR2 SYGVNS. V trimming: 1 base; J trimming: 5 bases; junction bases outside the gene matches: 17. CDR3 amino acids: CASSESLGEAGGPMNEQYF. For the CDR3, the DNA is TGTGCCAGCAGTGAATCCCTGGGGGAAGCGGGAGGGCCAATGAACGAGCAGTACTTC.

This clonotype was seen only a few times. This chain links TRBV27 with TRBJ2-5, with a weak D call TRBD1 (6 bases). This CDR3 spans 15 amino acids. Germline CDR1 MNHEY, CDR2 SMNVEV (reference sequence). Deletions cut 6 bases from V and 4 bases from J, with 18 bases between. CDR3 protein: CASSRYIGGSETQYF. In DNA, the CDR3 is TGTGCCAGCAGCCGTTATATAGGGGGTTCAGAGACCCAGTACTTC.

This clonotype showed up just a few times. The V call is TRBV20-1, the J call TRBJ2-1; D is uncertain. The ends were cut back, 0 bases at V and 2 bases at J, with 11 bases in the middle. Germline CDR1 is DFQATT and CDR2 is SNEGSKA (reference sequence). The CDR3 runs to 15 residues. In nucleotides, the CDR3 is TGCAGTGCTAGAGATCCCCAGCGTACCTACAATGAGCAGTTCTTC. It is translated as CSARDPQRTYNEQFF.

This clonotype was found a few times. V gene TRBV20-1 combines with J gene TRBJ2-5; 7 bases are shared with TRBD2. The tail of the sequence fits TRBJ2-7 better, so the J call may be wrong. This CDR3 has 14 residues. Germline V CDR1 and CDR2: DFQATT, SNEGSKA (reference sequence). The CDR3 DNA sequence: TGCAGTGCTAGTAGGGCGGGAGATCTAGACGAGCAGTACTTC. It codes for CSASRAGDLDEQYF.

The V gene is TRBV2, the J gene TRBJ2-3, with 9 nucleotides matching TRBD1. The germline V gene has CDR1 SNHLY and CDR2 FYNNEI. Trimming cost V 6 bases and J 2 bases; bases outside gene matches: 6. The CDR3 is made up of 15 amino acids. This CDR3 is CASRSDRGITDTQYF. The CDR3 nucleotides read TGTGCCAGCAGATCGGACAGGGGAATCACAGATACGCAGTATTTT.

The chain carries TRBV10-2 and TRBJ2-1, with 13 positions matching TRBD2. The J call is doubtful: the DNA matches TRBJ2-7 better. Germline assignment: CDR1 WSHSY and CDR2 SAAADI. CDR3 size: 16 residues. CDR3 nucleotides: TGCGCCAGCAGCAGGACTAGCGGGAGATCCTACAATGAGCAGTACTTC. Translation: CASSRTSGRSYNEQYF.

The table lists this clonotype with a few counts. The rearrangement links TRBV6-5 to TRBJ2-7; possibly TRBD2 for D (5 bases). V gave up 11 bases and J gave up 1 base, with 15 bases separating them. The CDR3 spans 13 residues. Looked up from germline, CDR1 is MNHEY and CDR2 is SVGAGI. This CDR3 is CAAWRVGSYEQYF. The CDR3 DNA reads as TGTGCCGCGTGGCGGGTTGGGTCCTACGAGCAGTACTTC.

This clonotype was seen a few times. The gene calls are TRBV25-1 and TRBJ2-7; D not resolved. Germline V gene sequence: CDR1 MGHDK, CDR2 SYGVNS. Trimming cost V 3 bases and J 0 bases, with 6 bases left between them. The CDR3 loop spans 13 amino acids. The CDR3, as DNA: TGTGCCAGCAGTGATTACGGCTCCTACGAGCAGTACTTC. Translation gives CASSDYGSYEQYF.

Many counts were recorded for this clonotype. This sequence joins TRBV10-3 and TRBJ2-5; D is perhaps TRBD2 (6 bases). There are 15 residues in the CDR3. Germline values: CDR1 ENHRY, CDR2 SYGVKD. Trimming took off 2 bases at V and 1 base at J, with 11 bases between the two ends. CDR3 amino acids: CAISEGRELQETQYF. DNA for the CDR3: TGTGCCATCAGTGAGGGCCGGGAGCTCCAAGAGACCCAGTACTTC.

V is TRBV7-3 and J is TRBJ2-3, with 10 bases aligning to TRBD2. With 3 bases clipped from V and 6 bases from J, the junction kept 6 bases outside the gene matches. Germline loops: CDR1 SGHTA, CDR2 FQGTGA. The CDR3 contains 15 residues. CDR3 nucleotide sequence: TGTGCCAGCAGCTTCGTCGGGACTAGCGACGATACGCAGTATTTT. Translation: CASSFVGTSDDTQYF.

V is TRBV3-1 and J is TRBJ2-3, with D maybe TRBD2 (5 bases). The CDR3 length is 14 residues. Germline V CDR1 and CDR2: LGHDT, YNNKEL (reference sequence). V lost 8 bases and J 4 bases, leaving 16 bases between the germline ends. The CDR3 sequence: CASSLDLSSDTQYF. CDR3 in DNA: TGTGCCAGCTCCCTGGACTTGTCCTCAGATACGCAGTATTTT.

This clonotype was recorded a few times. The gene calls are TRBV10-3 and TRBJ1-1; TRBD1 might be the D (5 bases). V was pared by 2 bases and J by 6 bases, with 13 bases between. The CDR3 spans 14 residues. CDR1 and CDR2 (germline): ENHRY, SYGVKD. CDR3 bases: TGTGCCATCAGTGAGGGACACCCCGGGGCTGAAGCTTTCTTT. This gives the protein CAISEGHPGAEAFF.

This clonotype was counted a few times. The rearrangement links TRBV28 to TRBJ2-5, with TRBD2 as a possible D gene (6 bases). The CDR3 covers 14 residues. Trimming pared 2 bases from V and 4 bases from J, leaving 11 bases between. The germline gives CDR1 MDHEN, CDR2 SYDVKM. DNA of the CDR3: TGTGCCAGCAGTTTAGGAGGGATTGGAGAGACCCAGTACTTC. It yields the protein CASSLGGIGETQYF. The full variable domain, in which reference TRBV28 and TRBJ2-5 provide the parts outside the CDR3, is DVKVTQSSRYLVKRTGEKVFLECVQDMDHENMFWYRQDPGLGLRLIYFSYDVKMKEKGDIPEGYSVSREKKERFSLILESASTNQTSMYLCASSLGGIGETQYFGPGTRLLVL.

The chain recombines TRBV7-9 with TRBJ2-4; 10 bases are shared with TRBD1. TRBJ2-7 matches the DNA end more closely, so the J call is doubtful. The germline CDR1 and CDR2 sequences are SEHNR and FQNEAQ (reference sequence). This CDR3 is 15 amino acids long. CDR3 sequence (DNA): TGTGCCAGCAGCTCCTCTGGGACAGGGGAGGGCGAGCAGTACTTC. Amino acids: CASSSSGTGEGEQYF.

The chain carries TRBV19 and TRBJ2-7; a weak D match, TRBD2 (5 bases). The DNA matches TRBJ2-1 better at its end, which makes the J call doubtful. The CDR3 has 17 residues. Looked up from germline, CDR1 is LNHDA and CDR2 is SQIVND (reference sequence). CDR3 in DNA: TGTGCCAGTAGTATACGTACTTCTAGCTCCTACTACAATGAGCAGTTCTTC. Protein sequence: CASSIRTSSSYYNEQFF.

The CDR3, as DNA: TGTGCCAGCATGGGGGATGAAACAGATACGCAGTATTTT. This sequence encodes CASMGDETDTQYF. This rearrangement joins TRBV27 to TRBJ2-3; tentatively, D is TRBD1 or TRBD2 (5 bases each). V was pared by 7 bases and J by 3 bases, with 11 bases between. Germline CDR1 MNHEY, CDR2 SMNVEV (reference sequence). The CDR3 sequence is 13 residues long.

In the case of this clonotype: Germline and junction disagree at one end, which may indicate a read error. The rearrangement links TRBV20-1 to TRBJ1-5, with 11 nucleotides matching TRBD1. Germline CDR1 DFQATT, CDR2 SNEGSKA (reference sequence). The CDR3 runs to 14 residues. CDR3 residues: CSARGQGGNRPQHF. The CDR3, as DNA: TGCAGTGCCAGGGGACAGGGGGGGAATCGGCCCCAGCATTTT.

This clonotype was detected a few times. The rearrangement uses TRBV27 and TRBJ2-5; D remains unclear. In germline, CDR1 is MNHEY, CDR2 SMNVEV (reference sequence). The CDR3 has 13 amino acids. The V end lost 3 bases, the J end lost 4 bases, and 9 bases lay between the germline ends. This CDR3 reads CASSLGFGETQYF. The CDR3, as DNA: TGTGCCAGCAGTTTGGGATTCGGAGAGACCCAGTACTTC.

The chain couples TRBV29-1 to TRBJ1-2, with no clear D. CDR3 length: 13 residues. CDR1 is SQVTM, CDR2 ANQGSEA, per germline. V lost 2 bases, J lost 5 bases, and 12 bases lay in between. The CDR3 nucleotides are TGCAGCGTTGAATCACAGCCGGCGTATGGCTACACCTTC. It yields the protein CSVESQPAYGYTF.

This clonotype has just a few counts. The chain has TRBV9 and TRBJ2-1; 9 bases line up with TRBD2. Germline loops: CDR1 SGDLS, CDR2 YYNGEE. With V trimmed by 0 bases and J by 2 bases, 9 bases remained unmatched. The CDR3 runs 18 residues. Here the CDR3 reads CASSVEVRAGGPYNEQFF. CDR3 nucleotides: TGTGCCAGCAGCGTAGAGGTCAGAGCGGGAGGACCCTACAATGAGCAGTTCTTC.

V and J are TRBV12-3 or TRBV12-4 and TRBJ2-1; D is unresolved. The V end was cut by 1 base, the J end by 4 bases, with 11 bases between. This CDR3 comprises 15 residues. The CDR3 sequence: CASSLGARFYNEQFF. CDR3 in DNA: TGTGCCAGCAGTTTAGGGGCTAGATTTTACAATGAGCAGTTCTTC.